A single sample is the source of the 25 T cell receptor beta chains below, sequenced in a study of cytomegalovirus exposure and HLA in healthy donors. Researchers ran the PCR with 60 Vbeta and 13 Jbeta primers. The data were produced by immunoSEQ multiplex PCR, yet TCRdb's version contains in-frame clones alone and is incomplete. The sample records over 250,000 clones, 75% to 90% being singletons. The source material was PBMCs. These receptors were obtained from a man aged 35 to 55 in good health and CMV-seropositive.

J is TRBJ1-2 and V is TRBV30; 7 nucleotides line up with TRBD1. Germline values: CDR1 GTSNPN, CDR2 SVGIG (reference sequence). V lost 1 base to trimming and J lost 4 bases; unmatched junction nucleotides: 3. CDR3 length: 13 amino acids. The CDR3 DNA reads TGTGCCTGGAGTGGACAGGGTCCCTATGGCTACACCTTC. Residues: CAWSGQGPYGYTF.

This clone came up once. The chain couples TRBV5-1 to TRBJ1-3, with a possible D match to TRBD1 (6 bases). V lost 4 bases to trimming and J lost 1 base, with 15 bases between them. This CDR3 contains 16 residues. Per the germline V gene, CDR1 is SGHRS and CDR2 is YFSETQ. In nucleotides, the CDR3 is TGCGCCAGCAGCCCCGGGGGGACAACATCTGGAAACACCATATATTTT. Its protein product is CASSPGGTTSGNTIYF.

This sequence joins TRBV10-3 and TRBJ2-7; no definite D call. V lost 0 bases, J lost 6 bases, and 18 bases lay in between. From germline, CDR1 is ENHRY and CDR2 SYGVKD. The CDR3 totals 16 residues. The CDR3 region has the DNA TGTGCCATCAGTGAGTCTGGAGTCCGCGGCCAACCCGAGCAGTACTTC. Translating gives CAISESGVRGQPEQYF.

The chain uses TRBV5-4 and TRBJ2-5, with D perhaps TRBD1 (5 bases). Deletions cut 2 bases from V and 5 bases from J, with 13 bases between. The CDR3 contains 14 residues. Germline loops: CDR1 SGHNT, CDR2 YYREEE (reference sequence). The CDR3 sequence is CASSFSTKGETQYF. The CDR3 nucleotides are TGTGCCAGCAGCTTTTCGACCAAGGGGGAGACCCAGTACTTC.

The chain links TRBV28 to TRBJ1-2, with 7 bases aligning to TRBD1. Looked up from germline, CDR1 is MDHEN and CDR2 is SYDVKM. CDR3 length: 14 amino acids. The J segment lost 5 bases and the V segment lost 6 bases, leaving 9 bases of the junction unmatched. The CDR3 nucleotides are TGTGCCAGCAGCTTCCTACAGGGGACATATGGCTACACCTTC. It is translated as CASSFLQGTYGYTF.

The rearrangement uses TRBV13 and TRBJ2-1, with 8 bases matching TRBD1. The CDR3 is 16 amino acids. Trimming cost V 5 bases and J 7 bases; bases outside gene matches: 13. Germline CDR1 PRHDT, CDR2 FYEKMQ (reference sequence). The CDR3 DNA reads TGTGCCAGCAGCCCCCTCAGACAGGGGCTGGTTAATGAGCAGTTCTTC. Amino acids: CASSPLRQGLVNEQFF.

The chain combines TRBV11-2 with TRBJ2-7; D is ambiguous. Germline V gene sequence: CDR1 SGHAT, CDR2 FQNNGV. The CDR3 runs to 14 residues. V lost 0 bases and J 0 bases, leaving 6 bases between the germline ends. Written as DNA, the CDR3 is TGTGCCAGCAGCTTAGAGATTAGCTCCTACGAGCAGTACTTC. It yields the protein CASSLEISSYEQYF.

J is TRBJ2-1 and V is TRBV2, with D uncertain. The CDR3 runs 15 residues. The V gene's germline CDR1 is SNHLY and CDR2 FYNNEI. V was clipped by 2 bases and J by 0 bases, with 8 bases between them. The CDR3 DNA reads as TGTGCCAGCAGTGAAATCCTTAGCTCCTACAATGAGCAGTTCTTC. Translation: CASSEILSSYNEQFF.

The chain combines TRBV4-1 with TRBJ2-5, with no clear D. This CDR3 has 14 residues. Germline values: CDR1 MGHRA, CDR2 YSYEKL. V was shortened by 1 base and J by 5 bases, with 11 bases between the two germline ends. The CDR3 region has the DNA TGCGCCAGCAGCCAAGTTCCAGGTGAGGAGACCCAGTACTTC. Its translation: CASSQVPGEETQYF.

The J gene is TRBJ2-1, the V gene TRBV19; tentatively, D is TRBD2 (5 bases). Trimming took 2 bases from V and 9 from J, leaving 11 bases between them. Germline V gene lookup returns CDR1 LNHDA and CDR2 SQIVND (reference sequence). The CDR3 loop spans 13 amino acids. The CDR3 region has the DNA TGTGCCAGTAGTATAACGGGGATTCCTGAGCAGTTCTTC. Translation gives CASSITGIPEQFF.

The rearrangement joins TRBV7-9 to TRBJ2-3; possible D gene TRBD1, 6 bases. Germline assignment: CDR1 SEHNR and CDR2 FQNEAQ (reference sequence). Trimming stripped 1 base from V and 2 bases from J, with 16 bases between. CDR3 length equals 17 residues. CDR3 in DNA: TGTGCCAGCAGCTTAGGTAGAGGGGGATCATACACAGATACGCAGTATTTT. Translating gives CASSLGRGGSYTDTQYF.

The chain links TRBV7-9 to TRBJ2-7, with TRBD2 matching over 10 bases. The CDR3 contains 15 residues. Looked up from germline, CDR1 is SEHNR and CDR2 is FQNEAQ (reference sequence). Trimming removed 5 bases from V and 6 bases from J; junction bases left unmatched: 10. The CDR3 loop is CASSQAGGKLGEQYF. The CDR3 nucleotides are TGTGCCAGCAGCCAAGCGGGGGGGAAATTGGGCGAGCAGTACTTC.

The J gene is TRBJ1-1, the V gene TRBV28; D gene uncertain. This CDR3 contains 14 residues. V lost 3 bases to trimming and J lost 2 bases, with 10 bases between them. Per germline, CDR1 MDHEN and CDR2 SYDVKM. CDR3 bases: TGTGCCAGCAGTTTCTACGGACTTAACACTGAAGCTTTCTTT. Protein: CASSFYGLNTEAFF.

The CDR3 bases are TGTGCCAGCAGCTTAGCACCGGTGGGGGGCGAGCAGTACTTC. This translates into CASSLAPVGGEQYF. V is TRBV7-9 and J is TRBJ2-7, with a weak D call TRBD2 (6 bases). CDR1 SEHNR and CDR2 FQNEAQ come from the germline V gene (reference sequence). The CDR3 length is 14 residues. V lost 0 bases and J lost 6, with 12 bases in between.

This clone came up once. The rearrangement uses TRBV19 and TRBJ2-7; 7 nucleotides match TRBD1. The CDR3 is made up of 14 amino acids. Germline V gene sequence: CDR1 LNHDA, CDR2 SQIVND (reference sequence). V lost 1 base, J lost 3 bases, and 3 bases stayed unmatched. The CDR3 loop reads CASSIGWDSYEQYF. The DNA for the CDR3 is TGTGCCAGTAGTATAGGGTGGGACAGCTACGAGCAGTACTTC.

This clone was detected only once. This chain joins TRBV5-1 and TRBJ2-2, with D maybe TRBD2 (5 bases). Trimming stripped 7 bases from V and 1 base from J, with 11 bases between. The germline CDR1 and CDR2 sequences are SGHRS and YFSETQ. CDR3 size: 14 residues. The chain's CDR3 is CASSIGVNTGELFF. The CDR3 coding sequence is TGCGCCAGCTCCATCGGGGTGAACACCGGGGAGCTGTTTTTT. Filled out from reference TRBV5-1 and TRBJ2-2, the complete variable domain reads KAGVTQTPRYLIKTRGQQVTLSCSPISGHRSVSWYQQTPGQGLQFLFEYFSETQRNKGNFPGRFSGRQFSNSRSEMNVSTLELGDSALYLCASSIGVNTGELFFGEGSRLTVL.

This clone appeared once. This chain uses TRBV28 with TRBJ2-2; 9 nucleotides line up with TRBD2. V was clipped by 5 bases and J by 7 bases; unmatched bases: 11. Germline V gene sequence: CDR1 MDHEN, CDR2 SYDVKM. The CDR3 extends over 16 amino acids. The CDR3, as DNA: TGTGCCAGCAGTGACAGATTAGCGGGAGTTCACGGGGAGCTGTTTTTT. Amino acids: CASSDRLAGVHGELFF.

This clone was seen a single time. The rearrangement uses TRBV9 and TRBJ2-1; 7 positions match TRBD2. Per the germline V gene, CDR1 is SGDLS and CDR2 is YYNGEE. The V and J ends lost 0 bases and 3 bases, in that order; junction bases with no gene match: 3. The CDR3 sequence is 15 residues long. Here the CDR3 DNA reads TGTGCCAGCAGCGTAGAGGCTAGCGGCTACAATGAGCAGTTCTTC. Protein: CASSVEASGYNEQFF. Looking up the rest from reference TRBV9 and TRBJ2-1 gives the full variable domain: DSGVTQTPKHLITATGQRVTLRCSPRSGDLSVYWYQQSLDQGLQFLIQYYNGEERAKGNILERFSAQQFPDLHSELNLSSLELGDSALYFCASSVEASGYNEQFFGPGTRLTVL.

The V and J genes are TRBV7-2 and TRBJ2-1; 9 bases are a match to TRBD2. V dropped 1 base and J dropped 6; count of bases not matched to a gene: 7. Germline V gives CDR1 SGHTA, CDR2 FQGNSA. There are 16 residues in the CDR3. The CDR3: CASSLGGTSYGNEQFF. CDR3 nucleotide sequence: TGTGCCAGCAGCTTAGGCGGGACTAGCTACGGCAATGAGCAGTTCTTC.

This clone was detected only once. V is TRBV4-1 and J is TRBJ2-7; the match to TRBD1 covers 7 bases. J gave up 0 bases and V 4 bases, and 0 bases lay outside the gene matches. Germline V CDR1 and CDR2: MGHRA, YSYEKL. This CDR3 is built from 13 residues. The CDR3 sequence is CASSRDSSYEQYF. As DNA, the CDR3 is TGCGCCAGCAGCCGGGACAGCTCCTACGAGCAGTACTTC.

The gene calls are TRBV9 and TRBJ2-1, with 10 positions matching TRBD1. Germline V gene data show CDR1 as SGDLS and CDR2 as YYNGEE. The CDR3 loop spans 15 amino acids. V was pared by 4 bases and J by 0 bases, with 1 base of the junction left unmatched. The CDR3 DNA reads as TGTGCCAGCAGCCGGGACAGGGGCTCCTACAATGAGCAGTTCTTC. Residues: CASSRDRGSYNEQFF. The full variable domain, with the rest looked up from reference TRBV9 and TRBJ2-1, is DSGVTQTPKHLITATGQRVTLRCSPRSGDLSVYWYQQSLDQGLQFLIQYYNGEERAKGNILERFSAQQFPDLHSELNLSSLELGDSALYFCASSRDRGSYNEQFFGPGTRLTVL.

The chain employs TRBV28 and TRBJ2-7; TRBD1 might be the D (5 bases). The germline V gene has CDR1 MDHEN and CDR2 SYDVKM. CDR3 size: 13 residues. V dropped 9 bases and J dropped 1 base, with 13 bases sitting between them. The CDR3 DNA follows: TGTGCCAGTGGGGCTGGGGTTTCCTACGAGCAGTACTTC. Amino acids: CASGAGVSYEQYF. The entire variable domain, with the rest obtained from reference TRBV28 and TRBJ2-7, is as follows: DVKVTQSSRYLVKRTGEKVFLECVQDMDHENMFWYRQDPGLGLRLIYFSYDVKMKEKGDIPEGYSVSREKKERFSLILESASTNQTSMYLCASGAGVSYEQYFGPGTRLTVT.

The chain recombines TRBV28 with TRBJ2-5, with a weak D call TRBD2 (6 bases). This CDR3 spans 14 amino acids. From germline, CDR1 is MDHEN and CDR2 SYDVKM. The germline V and J ends were trimmed by 1 base and 9 bases, with 15 bases remaining between them. CDR3 bases: TGTGCCAGCAGTTTATTCCGGGTCGGGGAGGCCCAGTACTTC. It translates to CASSLFRVGEAQYF.

This clone has only a few counts. The J gene is TRBJ2-1, the V gene TRBV6-6, with 9 bases fitting TRBD1. The CDR3 totals 14 residues. Germline CDR1 is MNHNY and CDR2 is SVGAGI (reference sequence). Unmatched junction bases numbered 7, after V lost 7 bases and J lost 6 bases. The DNA for the CDR3 is TGTGCCAGCAAAAGGGACAGGGTGGGCAATGAGCAGTTCTTC. It translates to CASKRDRVGNEQFF.

The rearrangement uses TRBV27 and TRBJ2-6, with D unclear. The V end was cut by 8 bases, the J end by 5 bases, with 10 bases between. CDR3 length: 13 amino acids. CDR1 MNHEY and CDR2 SMNVEV come from the germline V gene (reference sequence). The CDR3 DNA follows: TGTGCCAGCGCCTCGGAGCGGGCCAACGTCCTGACTTTC. It yields the protein CASASERANVLTF.